Following are 8 T cell receptor beta chains from one sample sequenced in a study of T-cell reconstitution after alpha-beta-depleted transplantation in children. A library of TCRbeta sequences, prepared with unique molecular identifiers, was generated. TCRdb re-called the PCR reads with MiXCR, one entry per CDR3 protein. In the table there are around 600,000 distinct CDR3 sequences, approximately 22% of which are singletons. Sequences were derived from PBMCs, mostly from graft donor cells, sampled 360 days after TCRalphabeta/CD19-depleted stem cell transplant. These receptors were collected from a boy younger than two who had a stem cell transplant for acute myeloid leukemia, so the T cells may come from the graft donor.

The rearrangement uses TRBV15 and TRBJ2-3; D is undetermined. CDR1 is LNHNV and CDR2 is YYDKDF in the germline V gene (reference sequence). The CDR3 is 14 residues long. Trimming cost V 0 bases and J 5 bases, with 9 bases left between them. CDR3 residues: CATSRDERRDTQYF. The DNA for the CDR3 is TGTGCCACCAGCAGAGATGAGAGAAGAGATACGCAGTATTTT.

V usage is TRBV20-1 and J usage is TRBJ2-2; possibly TRBD2 for D (5 bases). The CDR3 covers 14 residues. The V gene's germline CDR1 is DFQATT and CDR2 SNEGSKA (reference sequence). Trimming removed 6 bases at V and 7 bases at J, with 18 bases between. CDR3 coding DNA: TGCAGTGCGGAGAGAGGGCAGATCGGCGGGGAGCTGTTTTTT. Its translation is CSAERGQIGGELFF.

This clonotype was detected ten times or more. The V and J genes are TRBV24-1 and TRBJ2-2; 12 bases map to TRBD1. CDR1 and CDR2 from the germline V gene are KGHDR and SFDVKD. Germline trimming cut 5 bases from V and 3 bases from J; bases unmatched to any gene: 3. The CDR3 runs to 16 residues. The CDR3 DNA reads as TGTGCCACCAGTGGGGGACAGGGGGCGGACACCGGGGAGCTGTTTTTT. It codes for CATSGGQGADTGELFF.

Only a few counts were recorded for this clonotype. This sequence joins TRBV4-3 and TRBJ2-1; the D gene could be TRBD1 or TRBD2 (6 bases each). The ends were cut back, 4 bases at V and 2 bases at J, with 15 bases in the middle. This CDR3 has 16 residues. Germline V gene data show CDR1 as LGHNA and CDR2 as YSLEER. This chain's CDR3 is CASSREGGLAYNEQFF. DNA of the CDR3: TGCGCCAGCAGCCGTGAGGGGGGATTGGCCTACAATGAGCAGTTCTTC.

The chain links TRBV21-1 to TRBJ2-3; the table gives TRBD2 as D, unverified against the DNA. TRBV21-1 counts as a pseudogene. CDR3 size: 16 residues. The CDR3 DNA reads TGTGCCAGCAGCAACCGGACTAGCGGGGGGGCTCATACGCAGTATTTT. Its protein product is CASSNRTSGGAHTQYF.

The chain employs TRBV9 and TRBJ2-3, with 9 bases that match TRBD2. Germline V gene sequence: CDR1 SGDLS, CDR2 YYNGEE. This CDR3 region has 16 residues. V dropped 0 bases and J dropped 4; count of bases not matched to a gene: 6. CDR3 in amino acids: CASSVEGGGASDTQYF. The CDR3 DNA is TGTGCCAGCAGCGTAGAAGGCGGGGGGGCCTCAGATACGCAGTATTTT.

This clonotype was seen a handful of times. This sequence joins TRBV7-9 and TRBJ2-7; possible D gene TRBD1, 6 bases. The CDR3 contains 15 residues. CDR1 and CDR2 (germline): SEHNR, FQNEAQ (reference sequence). The germline V and J ends were trimmed by 5 bases and 5 bases, with 19 bases remaining between them. CDR3 loop: CASSPSRDIGDEQYF. In nucleotides, the CDR3 is TGTGCCAGCAGCCCATCTCGGGACATAGGAGACGAGCAGTACTTC.

The chain combines TRBV28 with TRBJ2-1; 10 bases are shared with TRBD2. This CDR3 comprises 18 residues. Unmatched junction bases numbered 13, after V lost 3 bases and J lost 5 bases. Germline V gives CDR1 MDHEN, CDR2 SYDVKM. The CDR3 sequence is CASSFAPWSSGGDNEQFF. DNA of the CDR3: TGTGCCAGCAGTTTCGCCCCTTGGTCCAGCGGGGGGGACAATGAGCAGTTCTTC.